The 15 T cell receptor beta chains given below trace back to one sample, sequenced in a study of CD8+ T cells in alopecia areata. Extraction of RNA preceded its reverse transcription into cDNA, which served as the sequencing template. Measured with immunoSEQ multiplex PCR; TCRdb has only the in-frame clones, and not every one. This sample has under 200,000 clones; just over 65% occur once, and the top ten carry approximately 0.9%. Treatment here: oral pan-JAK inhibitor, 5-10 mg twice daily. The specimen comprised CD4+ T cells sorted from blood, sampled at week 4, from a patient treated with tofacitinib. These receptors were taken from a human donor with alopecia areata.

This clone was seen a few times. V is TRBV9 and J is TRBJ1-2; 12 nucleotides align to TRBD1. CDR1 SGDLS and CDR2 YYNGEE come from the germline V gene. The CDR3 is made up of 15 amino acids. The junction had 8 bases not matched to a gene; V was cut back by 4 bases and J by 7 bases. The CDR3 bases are TGTGCCAGCAGCCCTCCGGGACAGGGGGCTCTTGGCTACACCTTC. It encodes CASSPPGQGALGYTF.

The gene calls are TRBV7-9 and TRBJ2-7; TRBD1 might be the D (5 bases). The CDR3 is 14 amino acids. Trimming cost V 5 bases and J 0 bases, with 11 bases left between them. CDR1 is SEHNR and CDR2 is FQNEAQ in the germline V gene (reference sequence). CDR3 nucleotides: TGTGCCAGCAGCCCGGACACCTACTCCTACGAGCAGTACTTC. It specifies CASSPDTYSYEQYF.

The CDR3 DNA reads TGTGCCAGCAGTTTAAAGCGGGACAACACTGAAGCTTTCTTT. This encodes CASSLKRDNTEAFF. The chain is built from TRBV27 and TRBJ1-1; D is possibly TRBD1 (5 bases). The CDR3 length is 14 residues. Germline CDR1 reads MNHEY; CDR2 reads SMNVEV (reference sequence). V lost 2 bases and J 2 bases, leaving 9 bases between the germline ends.

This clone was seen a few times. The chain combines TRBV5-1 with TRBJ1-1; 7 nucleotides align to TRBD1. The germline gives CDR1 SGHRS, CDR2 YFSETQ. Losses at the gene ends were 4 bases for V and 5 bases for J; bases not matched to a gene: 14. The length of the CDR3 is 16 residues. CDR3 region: CASSREGQHTGTEAFF. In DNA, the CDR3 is TGCGCCAGCAGCAGAGAGGGACAGCACACGGGGACTGAAGCTTTCTTT. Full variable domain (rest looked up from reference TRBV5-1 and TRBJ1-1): KAGVTQTPRYLIKTRGQQVTLSCSPISGHRSVSWYQQTPGQGLQFLFEYFSETQRNKGNFPGRFSGRQFSNSRSEMNVSTLELGDSALYLCASSREGQHTGTEAFFGQGTRLTVV.

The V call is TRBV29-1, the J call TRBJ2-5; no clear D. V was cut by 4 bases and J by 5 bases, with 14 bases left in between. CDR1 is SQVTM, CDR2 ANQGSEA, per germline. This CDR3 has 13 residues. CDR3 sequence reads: CSVVGARGETQYF. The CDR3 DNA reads TGCAGCGTTGTCGGTGCCCGTGGGGAGACCCAGTACTTC. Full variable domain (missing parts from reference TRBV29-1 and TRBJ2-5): SAVISQKPSRDICQRGTSLTIQCQVDSQVTMMFWYRQQPGQSLTLIATANQGSEATYESGFVIDKFPISRPNLTFSTLTVSNMSPEDSSIYLCSVVGARGETQYFGPGTRLLVL.

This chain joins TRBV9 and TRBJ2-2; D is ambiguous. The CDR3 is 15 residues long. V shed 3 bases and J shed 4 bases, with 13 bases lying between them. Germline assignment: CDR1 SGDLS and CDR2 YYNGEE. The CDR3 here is CASSAQAVVTGELFF. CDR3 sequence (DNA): TGTGCCAGCAGCGCCCAGGCAGTGGTCACCGGGGAGCTGTTTTTT. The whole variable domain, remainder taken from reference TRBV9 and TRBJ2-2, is DSGVTQTPKHLITATGQRVTLRCSPRSGDLSVYWYQQSLDQGLQFLIQYYNGEERAKGNILERFSAQQFPDLHSELNLSSLELGDSALYFCASSAQAVVTGELFFGEGSRLTVL.

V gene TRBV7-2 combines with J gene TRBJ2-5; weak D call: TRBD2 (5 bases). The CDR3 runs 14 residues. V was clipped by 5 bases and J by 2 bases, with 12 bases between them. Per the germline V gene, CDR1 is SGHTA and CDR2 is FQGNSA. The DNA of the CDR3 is TGTGCCAGCAGCCTTCGGGGATGGCAAGAGACCCAGTACTTC. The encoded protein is CASSLRGWQETQYF. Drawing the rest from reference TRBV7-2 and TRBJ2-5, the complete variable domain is GAGVSQSPSNKVTEKGKDVELRCDPISGHTALYWYRQSLGQGLEFLIYFQGNSAPDKSGLPSDRFSAERTGGSVSTLTIQRTQQEDSAVYLCASSLRGWQETQYFGPGTRLLVL.

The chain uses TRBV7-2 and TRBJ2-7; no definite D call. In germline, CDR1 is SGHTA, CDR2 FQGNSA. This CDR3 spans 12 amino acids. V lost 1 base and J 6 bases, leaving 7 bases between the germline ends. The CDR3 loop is CASSLGVGEQYF. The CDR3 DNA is TGTGCCAGCAGCTTAGGTGTCGGCGAGCAGTACTTC.

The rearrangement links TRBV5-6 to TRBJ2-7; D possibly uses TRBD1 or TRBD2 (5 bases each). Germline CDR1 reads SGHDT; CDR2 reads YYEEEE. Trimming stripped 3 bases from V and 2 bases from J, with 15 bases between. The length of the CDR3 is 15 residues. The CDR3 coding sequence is TGTGCCAGCAGCTACGGTCGGGGCCCAACCTACGAGCAGTACTTC. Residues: CASSYGRGPTYEQYF.

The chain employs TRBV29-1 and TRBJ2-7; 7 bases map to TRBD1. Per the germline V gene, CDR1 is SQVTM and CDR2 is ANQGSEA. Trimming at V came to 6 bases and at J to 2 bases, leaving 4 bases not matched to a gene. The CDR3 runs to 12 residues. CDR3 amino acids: CSVRQGTYEQYF. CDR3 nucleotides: TGCAGCGTAAGACAGGGAACCTACGAGCAGTACTTC.

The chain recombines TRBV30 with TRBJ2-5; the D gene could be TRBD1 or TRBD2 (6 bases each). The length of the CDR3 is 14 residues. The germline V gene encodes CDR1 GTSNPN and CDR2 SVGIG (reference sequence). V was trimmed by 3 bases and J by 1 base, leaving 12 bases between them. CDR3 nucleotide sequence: TGTGCCTGGAGCCCTCGGGGGCTCCAAGAGACCCAGTACTTC. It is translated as CAWSPRGLQETQYF. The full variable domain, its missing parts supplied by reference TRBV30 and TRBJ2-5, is SQTIHQWPATLVQPVGSPLSLECTVEGTSNPNLYWYRQAAGRGLQLLFYSVGIGQISSEVPQNLSASRPQDRQFILSSKKLLLSDSGFYLCAWSPRGLQETQYFGPGTRLLVL.

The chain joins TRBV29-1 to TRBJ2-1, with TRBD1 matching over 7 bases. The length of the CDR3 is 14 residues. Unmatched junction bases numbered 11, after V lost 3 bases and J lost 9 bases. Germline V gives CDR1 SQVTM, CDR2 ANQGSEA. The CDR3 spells CSVEADRNTGEQFF. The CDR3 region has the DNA TGCAGCGTTGAGGCGGACAGGAACACTGGTGAGCAGTTCTTC.

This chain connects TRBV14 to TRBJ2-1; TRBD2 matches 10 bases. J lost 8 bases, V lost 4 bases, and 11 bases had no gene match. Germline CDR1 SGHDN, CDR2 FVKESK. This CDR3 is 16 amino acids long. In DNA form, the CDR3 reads TGTGCCAGCAGCCCGGGAGCGGGGGGGCGTTGGGATGAGCAGTTCTTC. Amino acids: CASSPGAGGRWDEQFF. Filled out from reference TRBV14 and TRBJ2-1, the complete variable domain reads EAGVTQFPSHSVIEKGQTVTLRCDPISGHDNLYWYRRVMGKEIKFLLHFVKESKQDESGMPNNRFLAERTGGTYSTLKVQPAELEDSGVYFCASSPGAGGRWDEQFFGPGTRLTVL.

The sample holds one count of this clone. The CDR3 is CAWSVGRPGYTF. DNA for the CDR3: TGTGCCTGGAGTGTAGGCAGGCCTGGCTACACCTTC. This sequence joins TRBV30 and TRBJ1-2; D not certain. This CDR3 is built from 12 residues. Germline CDR1 GTSNPN, CDR2 SVGIG (reference sequence). With 0 bases removed from V and 7 bases from J, the gap between germline ends came to 9 bases. Based on the CDR3 plus reference TRBV30 and TRBJ1-2, the full variable domain is SQTIHQWPATLVQPVGSPLSLECTVEGTSNPNLYWYRQAAGRGLQLLFYSVGIGQISSEVPQNLSASRPQDRQFILSSKKLLLSDSGFYLCAWSVGRPGYTFGSGTRLTVV.

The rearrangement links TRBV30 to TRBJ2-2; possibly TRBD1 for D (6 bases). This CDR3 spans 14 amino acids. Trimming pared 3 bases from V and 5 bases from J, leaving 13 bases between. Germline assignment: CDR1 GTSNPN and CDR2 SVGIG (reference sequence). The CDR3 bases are TGTGCCTGGAGGGCCAGGGGCCGGACCGGGGAGCTGTTTTTT. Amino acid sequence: CAWRARGRTGELFF.